The 24 T cell receptor beta chains in this list originate from one sample, sequenced in a study of blood T cell repertoires in COVID-19. Sequenced by immunoSEQ multiplex PCR; TCRdb stores in-frame clones only, minus some. The table shows 140,000 to 150,000 clones, with 75% to 90% occurring only once. Sequenced: peripheral blood. The receptors derive from a woman aged 55-70 years with COVID-19, enrolled during active disease.

The chain carries TRBV9 and TRBJ1-3; tentative D call: TRBD1 (5 bases). Trimming pared 0 bases from V and 2 bases from J, leaving 18 bases between. Germline loops: CDR1 SGDLS, CDR2 YYNGEE. The CDR3 totals 18 residues. The CDR3 nucleotides are TGTGCCAGCAGCGTAGTGGGGGGACTCCCAGGCCCTGGAAACACCATATATTTT. Translated, it gives CASSVVGGLPGPGNTIYF.

This clone has a single count. The V gene is TRBV10-3, the J gene TRBJ1-2; D uncertain. CDR1 and CDR2 (germline): ENHRY, SYGVKD. This CDR3 region has 12 residues. The germline V and J ends were trimmed by 2 bases and 4 bases, with 5 bases remaining between them. The CDR3 DNA is TGTGCCATCAGTGAGCTTTTCTATGGCTACACCTTC. This sequence encodes CAISELFYGYTF.

The chain recombines TRBV9 with TRBJ2-1; TRBD1 aligns across 7 bases. Germline V gene lookup returns CDR1 SGDLS and CDR2 YYNGEE. V was pared by 4 bases and J by 8 bases, with 12 bases of the junction left unmatched. The CDR3 is 15 amino acids. CDR3 sequence (DNA): TGTGCCAGCAGCTTTAGACAGGGCCTTGGCGATGAGCAGTTCTTC. Its translation: CASSFRQGLGDEQFF.

The chain links TRBV19 to TRBJ1-4, with D unclear. Germline V gives CDR1 LNHDA, CDR2 SQIVND (reference sequence). The CDR3 has 15 amino acids. V was clipped by 6 bases and J by 11 bases, with 22 bases between them. CDR3 in DNA: TGTGCCAGTAGGGAAAACCTTGAAGAGGAGCAGAAACTGTTTTTT. Translation: CASRENLEEEQKLFF.

This chain connects TRBV5-6 to TRBJ2-5, with D possibly TRBD1 on 6 matching bases. Germline loops: CDR1 SGHDT, CDR2 YYEEEE. The CDR3 extends over 14 amino acids. The V and J ends lost 4 bases and 4 bases respectively, with 14 bases between them. CDR3 in DNA: TGTGCCAGCAGCGTCAGGGGAGTCGGAGAGACCCAGTACTTC. Encoded protein: CASSVRGVGETQYF.

This CDR3 is CASSLNSLNTEAFF. Written as DNA, the CDR3 is TGTGCCAGCAGCCTTAATTCGTTGAACACTGAAGCTTTCTTT. V usage is TRBV11-3 and J usage is TRBJ1-1; D gene unclear. This CDR3 has 14 amino acids. Germline V gives CDR1 SGHNT, CDR2 YENEEA. With 5 bases removed from V and 0 bases from J, the gap between germline ends came to 10 bases.

This clone was seen only once. The V call is TRBV15, the J call TRBJ2-3, with D unresolved. Trimming shortened V by 1 base and J by 2 bases, and 13 bases separated the two germline ends. CDR3 length: 16 amino acids. Germline CDR1 LNHNV, CDR2 YYDKDF (reference sequence). The CDR3 DNA sequence: TGTGCCACCAGCAGAGTGATGGGCCCTACCACAGATACGCAGTATTTT. As protein: CATSRVMGPTTDTQYF. Together with reference TRBV15 and TRBJ2-3, the CDR3 gives the full variable domain: DAMVIQNPRYQVTQFGKPVTLSCSQTLNHNVMYWYQQKSSQAPKLLFHYYDKDFNNEADTPDNFQSRRPNTSFCFLDIRSPGLGDTAMYLCATSRVMGPTTDTQYFGPGTRLTVL.

The rearrangement links TRBV7-8 to TRBJ1-1, with unresolved D. The CDR3 runs 15 residues. Germline-derived CDR1 and CDR2 are SGHVS and FQNEAQ. V shed 5 bases and J shed 0 bases, with 13 bases lying between them. CDR3 nucleotide sequence: TGTGCCAGCAGCCTATACGAGGGAATGAACACTGAAGCTTTCTTT. Translating gives CASSLYEGMNTEAFF.

The V gene is TRBV19, the J gene TRBJ1-3; 7 bases map to TRBD1. This CDR3 contains 16 residues. Trimming cost V 0 bases and J 2 bases; bases outside gene matches: 4. CDR1 is LNHDA, CDR2 SQIVND, per germline (reference sequence). In nucleotides, the CDR3 is TGTGCCAGTAGTATAGATCTAGGGACAGCTGGAAACACCATATATTTT. It specifies CASSIDLGTAGNTIYF. The full variable domain, completed using reference TRBV19 and TRBJ1-3, is DGGITQSPKYLFRKEGQNVTLSCEQNLNHDAMYWYRQDPGQGLRLIYYSQIVNDFQKGDIAEGYSVSREKKESFPLTVTSAQKNPTAFYLCASSIDLGTAGNTIYFGEGSWLTVV.

About this clone: This specimen includes other DNA sequences encoding the same CDR3. The chain carries TRBV7-9 and TRBJ1-1; D is possibly TRBD1 (5 bases). Trimming took 3 bases from V and 3 from J, leaving 8 bases between them. Germline-derived CDR1 and CDR2 are SEHNR and FQNEAQ (reference sequence). The CDR3 covers 13 residues. The CDR3 nucleotides are TGTGCCAGCAGCTTCCAGGGTGACACTGAAGCTTTCTTT. Protein sequence: CASSFQGDTEAFF.

The gene calls are TRBV5-1 and TRBJ2-5; D not certain. The V gene's germline CDR1 is SGHRS and CDR2 YFSETQ. The CDR3 extends over 16 amino acids. Trimming took 2 bases from V and 2 from J, leaving 16 bases between them. CDR3 sequence: CASSFFLSGEQETQYF. CDR3 DNA: TGCGCCAGCAGCTTTTTCCTGTCCGGAGAGCAAGAGACCCAGTACTTC.

The V call is TRBV30, the J call TRBJ2-7, with 7 bases that match TRBD1. This CDR3 spans 12 amino acids. Per germline, CDR1 GTSNPN and CDR2 SVGIG (reference sequence). J gave up 0 bases and V 5 bases, and 1 base lay outside the gene matches. The CDR3 DNA follows: TGTGCCTGGTCAGGGGGCTCCTACGAGCAGTACTTC. As protein: CAWSGGSYEQYF.

The chain uses TRBV2 and TRBJ2-7; a possible D gene is TRBD2 (5 bases). The V gene lost 7 bases and the J gene lost 3 bases, with 22 bases spanning the gap. The germline V gene has CDR1 SNHLY and CDR2 FYNNEI. The CDR3 loop spans 16 amino acids. The CDR3 is CASTSERASRLYEQYF. The CDR3 DNA reads as TGTGCCAGCACCTCCGAGAGGGCTAGCAGACTCTACGAGCAGTACTTC.

This chain connects TRBV19 to TRBJ2-1, with D possibly matching TRBD2 (6 bases). Per germline, CDR1 LNHDA and CDR2 SQIVND (reference sequence). The V and J ends lost 4 bases and 2 bases respectively, with 12 bases between them. The CDR3 spans 15 residues. Here the CDR3 reads CASSNGGTTYNEQFF. CDR3 DNA: TGTGCCAGTAGTAATGGGGGGACCACCTACAATGAGCAGTTCTTC.

The chain combines TRBV18 with TRBJ2-7, with D tentatively TRBD2 (5 bases). Looked up from germline, CDR1 is KGHSH and CDR2 is LQKENI. CDR3 length equals 14 residues. Trimming stripped 2 bases from V and 6 bases from J, with 14 bases between. The CDR3 coding sequence is TGTGCCAGCTCACCAGTAGAGGGAAGGGCCGAGCAGTACTTC. Encoded protein: CASSPVEGRAEQYF. Using reference TRBV18 and TRBJ2-7 for the parts outside the CDR3, the full variable domain is NAGVMQNPRHLVRRRGQEARLRCSPMKGHSHVYWYRQLPEEGLKFMVYLQKENIIDESGMPKERFSAEFPKEGPSILRIQQVVRGDSAAYFCASSPVEGRAEQYFGPGTRLTVT.

The chain has TRBV4-3 and TRBJ2-1; 8 nucleotides line up with TRBD2. Looked up from germline, CDR1 is LGHNA and CDR2 is YSLEER. The CDR3 contains 15 residues. V lost 5 bases and J lost 3; bases outside the gene matches: 6. The CDR3 sequence: CASSFSGGNYNEQFF. The CDR3 DNA reads as TGCGCCAGCAGCTTCAGCGGGGGCAACTACAATGAGCAGTTCTTC.

The chain combines TRBV5-6 with TRBJ1-4; D not resolved. Germline loops: CDR1 SGHDT, CDR2 YYEEEE. The CDR3 loop spans 14 amino acids. V was clipped by 4 bases and J by 3 bases, with 10 bases between them. CDR3 sequence (DNA): TGTGCCAGCAGCAAAATAGCGGCTAATGAAAAACTGTTTTTT. This gives the protein CASSKIAANEKLFF.

This rearrangement joins TRBV19 to TRBJ2-1, with TRBD2 as a possible D gene (6 bases). The CDR3 length is 13 residues. Trimming pared 7 bases from V and 4 bases from J, leaving 11 bases between. The germline CDR1 and CDR2 sequences are LNHDA and SQIVND (reference sequence). This CDR3 is CASNEGLYNEQFF. In DNA, the CDR3 is TGTGCCAGTAACGAGGGACTTTACAATGAGCAGTTCTTC.

The V call is TRBV7-9, the J call TRBJ1-2; 8 bases are shared with TRBD1. Losses at the gene ends were 3 bases for V and 6 bases for J; bases not matched to a gene: 6. The CDR3 loop spans 14 amino acids. Germline V CDR1 and CDR2: SEHNR, FQNEAQ (reference sequence). CDR3 coding DNA: TGTGCCAGCAGCTTTGAGGACAGGGCGGATGGCTACACCTTC. Translation: CASSFEDRADGYTF.

This clone was counted a few times. The CDR3 region has the DNA TGTGCCAGTAACAGCAGGGGTAATTCACCCCTCCACTTT. As protein: CASNSRGNSPLHF. The chain couples TRBV19 to TRBJ1-6; the D gene is possibly TRBD1 (6 bases). The CDR3 sequence is 13 residues long. Germline loops: CDR1 LNHDA, CDR2 SQIVND (reference sequence). Trimming removed 7 bases at V and 6 bases at J, with 10 bases between.

The gene calls are TRBV5-1 and TRBJ2-7; 10 bases match TRBD1. The CDR3 contains 14 residues. The germline gives CDR1 SGHRS, CDR2 YFSETQ. Losses at the gene ends were 5 bases for V and 6 bases for J; bases not matched to a gene: 8. The CDR3 region is CASSSGQGEGEQYF. The CDR3 bases are TGCGCCAGCAGTTCCGGACAGGGGGAGGGCGAGCAGTACTTC.

The chain couples TRBV9 to TRBJ2-1; TRBD2 agrees at 9 bases. The CDR3 sequence is 15 residues long. The V segment lost 3 bases and the J segment 3 bases; nucleotides outside the gene matches: 4. Germline loops: CDR1 SGDLS, CDR2 YYNGEE. CDR3 residues: CASSDSGGYYNEQFF. The CDR3 nucleotides read TGTGCCAGCAGCGATAGCGGGGGTTACTACAATGAGCAGTTCTTC.

This clone was seen once. V and J are TRBV2 and TRBJ1-5; D is unclear. Trimming pared 2 bases from V and 4 bases from J, leaving 9 bases between. The length of the CDR3 is 14 residues. CDR1 and CDR2 (germline): SNHLY, FYNNEI. In DNA, the CDR3 is TGTGCCAGCAGTGAATGGGCAGATAATCAGCCCCAGCATTTT. The encoded protein is CASSEWADNQPQHF.

The gene calls are TRBV7-8 and TRBJ1-5; 7 bases match TRBD1. The V segment lost 5 bases and the J segment 1 base; nucleotides outside the gene matches: 2. In germline, CDR1 is SGHVS, CDR2 FQNEAQ. The CDR3 contains 14 residues. The CDR3 DNA sequence: TGTGCCAGCAGCCAACAGGGGAGCAATCAGCCCCAGCATTTT. Its protein product is CASSQQGSNQPQHF.